A single TCR beta chain is shown here with its context. Its antigen is unknown. The record originates from a study of shared clonotypes between healthy human individuals. Study outcomes and limitations: With several donors compared, 4.5% to 6.5% of naive CD4 clonotypes were shared.

In the sorted-subset replicate PCRs, roughly 210 ng DNA, tens of thousands of T cell genomes, was used. The repertoire was sequenced with immunoSEQ multiplex PCR; TCRdb's copy has only in-frame clones and lacks some. The table lists 2 million to 2.5 million clones, about 92% of them singletons. The clonotype was recovered from a man aged 18 to 35 in good health. Some clones in this sample may be carry-over from other donors' samples. The sequencing sample was made of naive CD4+ T cells from PBMCs. The subset here: CD45RA+ positively selected.

CDR3 DNA: TGTGCCACGGGAGAGGGAAGGGGATCTTGGACTGAAGCTTTCTTT. Protein: CATGEGRGSWTEAFF. The rearrangement links TRBV15 to TRBJ1-1, with D perhaps matching TRBD1 (5 bases). V was shortened by 9 bases and J by 5 bases, with 22 bases between the two germline ends. The CDR3 covers 15 residues. Germline V gene lookup returns CDR1 LNHNV and CDR2 YYDKDF (reference sequence).